This passage covers 21 T cell receptor beta chains from one sample sequenced in a study of OX40 agonist ivuxolimab in advanced cancers. The protocol was immunoSEQ multiplex PCR, while the TCRdb copy is restricted to in-frame clones and leaves out a portion. The sample has 22,000 or so clones, approximately 80% seen once. Sequencing used CD4+ or CD8+ T cells sorted from blood, obtained in a trial of the OX40 agonist ivuxolimab. Every receptor here comes from an adult with an advanced solid tumor such as melanoma, head and neck, liver or kidney cancer.

The rearrangement joins TRBV19 to TRBJ2-2; D not resolved. The germline V gene encodes CDR1 LNHDA and CDR2 SQIVND (reference sequence). The CDR3 is 15 residues long. Trimming stripped 6 bases from V and 1 base from J, with 12 bases between. CDR3 DNA sequence: TGTGCCAGTAGCGATACGGGCCTGAACACCGGGGAGCTGTTTTTT. Translated: CASSDTGLNTGELFF.

This clone was picked up one time. V usage is TRBV28 and J usage is TRBJ1-5, with TRBD1 as a possible D gene (5 bases). The germline V gene encodes CDR1 MDHEN and CDR2 SYDVKM. The V end lost 5 bases, the J end lost 7 bases, and 12 bases lay between the germline ends. This CDR3 is 13 amino acids long. This CDR3 reads CASSQGILQPQHF. CDR3 sequence (DNA): TGTGCCAGCAGTCAGGGTATTTTGCAGCCCCAGCATTTT.

The gene calls are TRBV9 and TRBJ2-7; a possible D gene is TRBD2 (6 bases). Per the germline V gene, CDR1 is SGDLS and CDR2 is YYNGEE. V gave up 0 bases and J gave up 3 bases, with 10 bases separating them. The CDR3 extends over 14 amino acids. The CDR3: CASSVEDYNYEQYF. The DNA of the CDR3 is TGTGCCAGCAGCGTAGAGGACTACAACTACGAGCAGTACTTC.

The chain employs TRBV29-1 and TRBJ2-2, with D unresolved. The germline gives CDR1 SQVTM, CDR2 ANQGSEA. CDR3 length: 13 amino acids. V was trimmed by 4 bases and J by 3 bases, leaving 9 bases between them. The CDR3 region is CSVVSGDTGELFF. The CDR3 nucleotides are TGCAGCGTTGTCTCTGGGGACACCGGGGAGCTGTTTTTT.

V usage is TRBV10-3 and J usage is TRBJ1-1; 9 bases are shared with TRBD1. J lost 2 bases, V lost 6 bases, and 10 bases had no gene match. The CDR3 runs 16 residues. CDR1 and CDR2 from the germline V gene are ENHRY and SYGVKD. The CDR3, as DNA: TGTGCCATCAGCTCCGCTTCACAGGGGGCTAACACTGAAGCTTTCTTT. Protein sequence: CAISSASQGANTEAFF.

This clone occurred once. This chain connects TRBV2 to TRBJ1-1; 8 bases agree with TRBD1. Unmatched junction bases numbered 5, after V lost 0 bases and J lost 5 bases. The CDR3 runs 15 residues. Germline V CDR1 and CDR2: SNHLY, FYNNEI. The CDR3 protein is CASSEAQQGETEAFF. The CDR3 nucleotides are TGTGCCAGCAGTGAAGCGCAACAGGGGGAGACTGAAGCTTTCTTT.

The chain combines TRBV25-1 with TRBJ1-1; 7 nucleotides agree with TRBD1. The CDR3 sequence is 14 residues long. V was clipped by 5 bases and J by 4 bases; unmatched bases: 7. The V gene's germline CDR1 is MGHDK and CDR2 SYGVNS. The CDR3 here is CASSQQGSTTEAFF. For the CDR3, the DNA is TGTGCCAGCAGTCAACAGGGGAGTACCACTGAAGCTTTCTTT.

The genes are TRBV27 and TRBJ1-5, with TRBD1 as a possible D gene (6 bases). Trimming cost V 5 bases and J 3 bases, with 17 bases left between them. Per germline, CDR1 MNHEY and CDR2 SMNVEV (reference sequence). The CDR3 runs to 16 residues. The DNA for the CDR3 is TGTGCCAGCAGTCCCAGATCTACAGGGTTCAATCAGCCCCAGCATTTT. This translates into CASSPRSTGFNQPQHF.

The chain carries TRBV20-1 and TRBJ1-1, with D unclear. Germline V gives CDR1 DFQATT, CDR2 SNEGSKA (reference sequence). V gave up 3 bases and J gave up 11 bases, with 10 bases separating them. CDR3 size: 10 residues. CDR3 residues: CSASVESAFF. In nucleotides, the CDR3 is TGCAGTGCTAGCGTGGAGAGCGCTTTCTTT.

The rearrangement links TRBV5-1 to TRBJ2-5; D is unclear. This CDR3 has 13 amino acids. In germline, CDR1 is SGHRS, CDR2 YFSETQ. Trimming pared 4 bases from V and 0 bases from J, leaving 7 bases between. The CDR3 region has the DNA TGCGCCAGCAGCCCCGAAAACCAAGAGACCCAGTACTTC. Translating it yields CASSPENQETQYF.

This sequence joins TRBV7-9 and TRBJ1-1; 7 positions match TRBD1. The V segment lost 5 bases and the J segment 0 bases; nucleotides outside the gene matches: 3. The germline V gene has CDR1 SEHNR and CDR2 FQNEAQ (reference sequence). The CDR3 extends over 14 amino acids. CDR3 sequence reads: CASSVTGVNTEAFF. The CDR3, as DNA: TGTGCCAGCAGCGTCACAGGGGTGAACACTGAAGCTTTCTTT.

The V and J genes are TRBV29-1 and TRBJ2-1; 7 bases map to TRBD1. V lost 7 bases to trimming and J lost 8 bases; unmatched junction nucleotides: 11. Germline-derived CDR1 and CDR2 are SQVTM and ANQGSEA. The CDR3 is made up of 13 amino acids. The CDR3 region has the DNA TGCAGCGCCCTATTACAGGGGAAGGATGAGCAGTTCTTC. Translation gives CSALLQGKDEQFF.

The rearrangement uses TRBV28 and TRBJ1-1; D is possibly TRBD1 (6 bases). There are 14 residues in the CDR3. V lost 10 bases and J lost 4, with 19 bases in between. The germline CDR1 and CDR2 sequences are MDHEN and SYDVKM. The CDR3 bases are TGTGCCACCTCCCGGGGGCAGTACTTCACTGAAGCTTTCTTT. It specifies CATSRGQYFTEAFF.

The CDR3 spells CASSQDLAGRAVAGELFF. CDR3 sequence (DNA): TGTGCCAGCAGCCAAGATTTAGCCGGGAGGGCCGTCGCCGGGGAGCTGTTTTTT. The chain uses TRBV4-2 and TRBJ2-2, with 8 bases matching TRBD2. Per germline, CDR1 LGHNA and CDR2 YNFKEQ. This CDR3 contains 18 residues. Trimming at V came to 0 bases and at J to 6 bases, leaving 12 bases not matched to a gene.

The chain has TRBV6-6 and TRBJ2-2, with D hard to call. The V end was cut by 4 bases, the J end by 5 bases, with 2 bases between. The CDR3 is 11 amino acids. CDR1 is MNHNY, CDR2 SVGAGI, per germline (reference sequence). The CDR3 sequence is CASSSTGELFF. The CDR3 coding sequence is TGTGCCAGCAGTTCGACCGGGGAGCTGTTTTTT.

The J gene is TRBJ1-5, the V gene TRBV7-9; no firm D call. This CDR3 has 15 amino acids. Trimming stripped 2 bases from V and 3 bases from J, with 11 bases between. Germline CDR1 and CDR2: SEHNR and FQNEAQ (reference sequence). The DNA of the CDR3 is TGTGCCAGCAGCTTATCGACCAGCCCCAATCAGCCCCAGCATTTT. This translates into CASSLSTSPNQPQHF.

The V gene is TRBV30, the J gene TRBJ1-1; the D gene is possibly TRBD1 (5 bases). V shed 0 bases and J shed 4 bases, with 18 bases lying between them. Per germline, CDR1 GTSNPN and CDR2 SVGIG (reference sequence). This CDR3 is built from 16 residues. The CDR3 loop is CAWSVGFGLRGTEAFF. The CDR3 DNA reads as TGTGCCTGGAGTGTAGGTTTTGGGTTAAGGGGCACTGAAGCTTTCTTT.

The chain uses TRBV27 and TRBJ1-1; 12 nucleotides agree with TRBD1. Losses at the gene ends were 5 bases for V and 4 bases for J; bases not matched to a gene: 11. Germline CDR1 MNHEY, CDR2 SMNVEV (reference sequence). CDR3 length: 17 residues. CDR3 coding DNA: TGTGCCAGCAGTCAATTGGGACAGGGGGCGCGGAGCACTGAAGCTTTCTTT. Its translation is CASSQLGQGARSTEAFF.

The rearrangement joins TRBV15 to TRBJ2-2; tentatively, D is TRBD1 (5 bases). This CDR3 comprises 14 residues. Trimming took 2 bases from V and 5 from J, leaving 9 bases between them. Germline CDR1 LNHNV, CDR2 YYDKDF (reference sequence). The chain's CDR3 is CATSRLGDTGELFF. The CDR3 region has the DNA TGTGCCACCAGCAGACTAGGGGATACCGGGGAGCTGTTTTTT.

The chain has TRBV27 and TRBJ2-1; D call uncertain. The CDR3 covers 16 residues. The germline V gene has CDR1 MNHEY and CDR2 SMNVEV (reference sequence). V dropped 2 bases and J dropped 2 bases, with 13 bases sitting between them. The CDR3 protein is CASSLTQPSPYNEQFF. The CDR3 DNA is TGTGCCAGCAGTTTAACCCAGCCCTCCCCCTACAATGAGCAGTTCTTC.

V is TRBV29-1 and J is TRBJ1-1; possible D gene TRBD1, 5 bases. With 3 bases removed from V and 1 base from J, the gap between germline ends came to 9 bases. Germline CDR1 is SQVTM and CDR2 is ANQGSEA. The CDR3 length is 13 residues. The CDR3 DNA reads TGCAGCGTTGAGAGGGGATGGAACACTGAAGCTTTCTTT. Translation gives CSVERGWNTEAFF.